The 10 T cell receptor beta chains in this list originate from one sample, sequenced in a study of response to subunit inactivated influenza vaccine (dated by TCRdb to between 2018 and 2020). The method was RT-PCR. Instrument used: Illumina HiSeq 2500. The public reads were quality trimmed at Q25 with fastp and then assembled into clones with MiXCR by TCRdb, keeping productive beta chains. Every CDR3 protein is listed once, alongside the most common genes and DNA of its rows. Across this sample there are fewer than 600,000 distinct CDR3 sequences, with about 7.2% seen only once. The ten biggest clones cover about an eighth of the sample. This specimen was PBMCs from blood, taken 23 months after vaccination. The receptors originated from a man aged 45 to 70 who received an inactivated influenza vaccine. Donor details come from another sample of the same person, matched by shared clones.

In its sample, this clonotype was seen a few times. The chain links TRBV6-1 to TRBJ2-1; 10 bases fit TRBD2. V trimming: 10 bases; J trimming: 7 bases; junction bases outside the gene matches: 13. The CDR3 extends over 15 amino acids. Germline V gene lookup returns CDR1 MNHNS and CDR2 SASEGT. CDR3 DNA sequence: TGTGCCACCACAGGGGCTAGCGGGAGAGGGAATGAGCAGTTCTTC. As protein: CATTGASGRGNEQFF.

The CDR3 loop is CAISPDSYEQYF. Here the CDR3 DNA reads TGTGCCATCTCCCCGGACAGCTACGAGCAGTACTTC. The V gene is TRBV10-3, the J gene TRBJ2-7, with D tentatively TRBD1 (6 bases). The CDR3 consists of 12 residues. Trimming removed 8 bases at V and 3 bases at J, with 11 bases between. In germline, CDR1 is ENHRY, CDR2 SYGVKD.

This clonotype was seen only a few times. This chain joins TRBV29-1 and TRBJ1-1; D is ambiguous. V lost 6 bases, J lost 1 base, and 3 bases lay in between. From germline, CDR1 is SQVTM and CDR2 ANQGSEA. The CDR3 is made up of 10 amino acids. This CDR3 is CSVSNTEAFF. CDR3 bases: TGCAGCGTATCGAACACTGAAGCTTTCTTT.

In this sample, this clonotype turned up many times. CDR3 bases: TGTGCCAGCGGTAAGACCGACTCCTACAATGAGCAGTTCTTC. It is translated as CASGKTDSYNEQFF. V and J are TRBV12-3 or TRBV12-4 and TRBJ2-1, with D unresolved. The V gene lost 8 bases and the J gene lost 0 bases, with 11 bases spanning the gap. This CDR3 spans 14 amino acids.

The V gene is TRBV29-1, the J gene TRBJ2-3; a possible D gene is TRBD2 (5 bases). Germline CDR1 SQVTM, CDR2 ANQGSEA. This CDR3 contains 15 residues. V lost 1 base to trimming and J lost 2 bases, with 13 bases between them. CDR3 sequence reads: CSVEGTPRHTDTQYF. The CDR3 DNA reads TGCAGCGTTGAAGGGACTCCCCGGCACACAGATACGCAGTATTTT.

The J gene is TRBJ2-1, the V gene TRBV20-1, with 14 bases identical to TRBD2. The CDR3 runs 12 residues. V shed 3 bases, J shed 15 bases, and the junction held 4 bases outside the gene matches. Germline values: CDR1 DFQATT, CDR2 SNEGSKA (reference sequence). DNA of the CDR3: TGCAGTGCTAGCGGGACTAGCGGGAGCCCGTTCTTC. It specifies CSASGTSGSPFF.

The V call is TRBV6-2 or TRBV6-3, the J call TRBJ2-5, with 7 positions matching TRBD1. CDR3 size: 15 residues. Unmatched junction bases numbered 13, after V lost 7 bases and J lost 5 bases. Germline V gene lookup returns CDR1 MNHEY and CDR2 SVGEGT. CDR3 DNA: TGTGCCAGCACGAAATGGACAGGATTGGGGGAGACCCAGTACTTC. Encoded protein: CASTKWTGLGETQYF.

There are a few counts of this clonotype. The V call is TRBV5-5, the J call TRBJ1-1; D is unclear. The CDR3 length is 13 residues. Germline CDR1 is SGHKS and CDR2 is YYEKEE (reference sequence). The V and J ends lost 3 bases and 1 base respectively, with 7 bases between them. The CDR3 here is CASSSWGNTEAFF. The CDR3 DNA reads TGTGCCAGCAGCTCGTGGGGGAACACTGAAGCTTTCTTT. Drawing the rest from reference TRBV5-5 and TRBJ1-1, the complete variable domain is DAGVTQSPTHLIKTRGQQVTLRCSPISGHKSVSWYQQVLGQGPQFIFQYYEKEERGRGNFPDRFSARQFPNYSSELNVNALLLGDSALYLCASSSWGNTEAFFGQGTRLTVV.

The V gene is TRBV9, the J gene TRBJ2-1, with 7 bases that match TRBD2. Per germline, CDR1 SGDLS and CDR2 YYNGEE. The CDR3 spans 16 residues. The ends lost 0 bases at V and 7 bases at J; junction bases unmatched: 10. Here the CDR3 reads CASSVGGGAGLNEQFF. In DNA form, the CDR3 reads TGTGCCAGCAGCGTAGGAGGCGGAGCGGGGTTAAATGAGCAGTTCTTC. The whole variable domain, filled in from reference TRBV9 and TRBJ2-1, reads DSGVTQTPKHLITATGQRVTLRCSPRSGDLSVYWYQQSLDQGLQFLIQYYNGEERAKGNILERFSAQQFPDLHSELNLSSLELGDSALYFCASSVGGGAGLNEQFFGPGTRLTVL.

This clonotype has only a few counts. CDR3 sequence: CASSFRSGGADTQYF. CDR3 bases: TGCGCCAGCAGCTTTCGGTCGGGGGGGGCAGATACGCAGTATTTT. The chain uses TRBV5-1 and TRBJ2-3, with 8 nucleotides matching TRBD2. CDR1 and CDR2 (germline): SGHRS, YFSETQ. V lost 2 bases, J lost 4 bases, and 6 bases stayed unmatched. This CDR3 spans 15 amino acids.